One sample yielded the 11 T cell receptor beta chains listed below, sequenced in a study of blood T cell repertoires in COVID-19 (dated by TCRdb to 2018 to 2021). Receptor amplification or capture employed the immunoSEQ multiplex PCR assay. What TCRdb holds here is the immuneACCESS table cut down to in-frame rearrangements. Part of the clones is not present; checked against another copy, under half of the missing clones reflect an unresolved V gene, and the others are unexplained. This sample comprises 310,000 or so clones, approximately 90% of them detected only once. The top ten clonotypes cover approximately 5.4% of the sample. Sequencing used PBMCs or T cells enriched from blood (not recorded which). The receptor source for this set is a woman aged 25 to 39 who had recovered from COVID-19.

This rearrangement joins TRBV5-1 to TRBJ2-2; 10 bases map to TRBD2. Germline CDR1 reads SGHRS; CDR2 reads YFSETQ. The CDR3 has 16 residues. The junction had 4 bases not matched to a gene; V was cut back by 4 bases and J by 1 base. DNA for the CDR3: TGCGCCAGCAGCCCCGGACTAGCGGTGAACACCGGGGAGCTGTTTTTT. It translates to CASSPGLAVNTGELFF.

This clone showed up just a few times. The chain joins TRBV4-3 to TRBJ1-5; the match to TRBD1 covers 9 bases. The germline CDR1 and CDR2 sequences are LGHNA and YSLEER. J gave up 6 bases and V 4 bases, and 7 bases lay outside the gene matches. This CDR3 is built from 15 residues. The CDR3 nucleotides read TGCGCCAGCAGCCGGGAACAGGGGGCGATTCAGCCCCAGCATTTT. The encoded protein is CASSREQGAIQPQHF.

The chain recombines TRBV10-3 with TRBJ1-1, with 7 bases aligning to TRBD1. The CDR3 runs to 12 residues. Unmatched junction bases numbered 3, after V lost 5 bases and J lost 6 bases. Germline lookup yields CDR1 ENHRY and CDR2 SYGVKD. CDR3 residues: CAISQGGSEAFF. CDR3 DNA sequence: TGTGCCATCAGTCAGGGGGGCTCTGAAGCTTTCTTT.

The rearrangement links TRBV7-6 to TRBJ1-2, with TRBD1 matching over 7 bases. Germline assignment: CDR1 SGHVS and CDR2 FNYEAQ. The junction had 7 bases not matched to a gene; V was cut back by 7 bases and J by 2 bases. The CDR3 contains 14 residues. CDR3 amino acids: CASTPGGDNYGYTF. The CDR3 DNA reads as TGTGCCAGCACTCCAGGGGGAGACAACTATGGCTACACCTTC.

This CDR3 reads CASMTAHNEKLFF. The CDR3 coding sequence is TGTGCCAGCATGACAGCCCATAATGAAAAACTGTTTTTT. The chain links TRBV6-5 to TRBJ1-4; TRBD1 might be the D (5 bases). The V end lost 7 bases, the J end lost 4 bases, and 10 bases lay between the germline ends. Germline CDR1 MNHEY, CDR2 SVGAGI. The length of the CDR3 is 13 residues.

This chain links TRBV29-1 with TRBJ1-1; D might be TRBD1 (5 bases). This CDR3 is 14 amino acids long. CDR1 SQVTM and CDR2 ANQGSEA come from the germline V gene. V was pared by 6 bases and J by 1 base, with 15 bases between. The DNA of the CDR3 is TGCAGCGTCGTTAATACAGGCAGGAACACTGAAGCTTTCTTT. Its protein is CSVVNTGRNTEAFF.

This clone was picked up a small number of times. The gene calls are TRBV30 and TRBJ1-1; tentatively, D is TRBD1 (5 bases). Germline V gene lookup returns CDR1 GTSNPN and CDR2 SVGIG (reference sequence). The germline V and J ends were trimmed by 6 bases and 6 bases, with 32 bases remaining between them. The CDR3 has 18 amino acids. For the CDR3, the DNA is TGTGCCTGTACGACAGTCAAAGGGTCCAAAAAGGTTTTCTCTGAAGCTTTCTTT. Amino acid sequence: CACTTVKGSKKVFSEAFF.

The chain links TRBV7-9 to TRBJ1-2, with 9 bases matching TRBD1. The CDR3 runs to 15 residues. Looked up from germline, CDR1 is SEHNR and CDR2 is FQNEAQ (reference sequence). V lost 1 base, J lost 7 bases, and 7 bases stayed unmatched. The CDR3 nucleotides read TGTGCCAGCAGCTTAGAAAGGGGACAGGGATTTGGCTACACCTTC. Translated: CASSLERGQGFGYTF.

Of note for this clone: Distinct nucleotide sequences in the sample also encode this CDR3. The rearrangement uses TRBV18 and TRBJ1-5, with 9 bases identical to TRBD1. This CDR3 region has 14 residues. Looked up from germline, CDR1 is KGHSH and CDR2 is LQKENI. The V segment lost 3 bases and the J segment 4 bases; nucleotides outside the gene matches: 1. Written as DNA, the CDR3 is TGTGCCAGCTCACCGGGACAGGGAAATCAGCCCCAGCATTTT. Translating gives CASSPGQGNQPQHF.

The chain uses TRBV3-1 (or the pseudogene TRBV3-2) and TRBJ2-5, with a tentative D call TRBD2 (6 bases). Trimming took off 5 bases at V and 2 bases at J, with 15 bases between the two ends. This CDR3 spans 15 amino acids. Germline V gives CDR1 LGHDT, CDR2 YNNKEL (reference sequence). In DNA form, the CDR3 reads TGTGCCAGCAGCAGCCCCGGGACTGTACAAGAGACCCAGTACTTC. This sequence encodes CASSSPGTVQETQYF.

The J gene is TRBJ1-5, the V gene TRBV6-2 or TRBV6-3; the D is unclear. This CDR3 comprises 17 residues. In germline, CDR1 is MNHEY, CDR2 SVGEGT. V was clipped by 2 bases and J by 0 bases, with 14 bases between them. The CDR3 reads CASSYRGRQNSNQPQHF. DNA of the CDR3: TGTGCCAGCAGTTACCGAGGGAGGCAGAATAGCAATCAGCCCCAGCATTTT.